Below, one TCR beta chain is given with its context. The sample is drawn from a study of blood T cell repertoires in COVID-19. As for the study in general: The samples span acute and convalescent COVID-19 from the United States, Italy and Spain. In each case, the material was cDNA or gDNA derived from T cells, B-cell-depleted T cells, or PBMCs.

CDR1 and CDR2 from the germline V gene are SGHAT and FQNNGV. The CDR3 length is 17 residues. Trimming cost V 0 bases and J 7 bases; bases outside gene matches: 11. Assay used: immunoSEQ multiplex PCR; TCRdb lists only in-frame clones, some missing. The data contain 190,000 or so clones, 85% of them seen just once; the ten biggest clones take up approximately 18%. The TCR sequence derives from a man aged 35 to 55 who had recovered from COVID-19. The sample comprised PBMCs or T cells enriched from blood (not recorded which). The V and J genes are TRBV11-2 and TRBJ2-2, with 7 bases matching TRBD1. The CDR3 DNA sequence: TGTGCCAGCAGCTTAGAGTACGGGACAGTCGGGAACGGGGAGCTGTTTTTT. Amino acids: CASSLEYGTVGNGELFF.